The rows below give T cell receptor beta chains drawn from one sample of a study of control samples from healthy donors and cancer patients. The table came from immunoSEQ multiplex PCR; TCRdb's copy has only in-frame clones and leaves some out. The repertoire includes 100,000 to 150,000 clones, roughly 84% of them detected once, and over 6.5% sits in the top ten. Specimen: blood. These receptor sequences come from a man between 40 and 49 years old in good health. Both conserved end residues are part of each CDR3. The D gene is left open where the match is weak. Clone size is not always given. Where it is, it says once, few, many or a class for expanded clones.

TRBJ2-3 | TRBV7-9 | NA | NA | CASSFMDSHTDTQYF | TGTGCCAGCAGCTTTATGGACAGCCACACAGATACGCAGTATTTT
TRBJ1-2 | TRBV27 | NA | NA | CASSLSGRTANYGYTF | TGTGCCAGCAGTTTATCAGGACGGACCGCTAACTATGGCTACACCTTC
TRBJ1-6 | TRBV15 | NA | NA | CATSRDSGHHYNSPLHF | TGTGCCACCAGCAGAGATTCGGGACACCACTATAATTCACCCCTCCACTTT
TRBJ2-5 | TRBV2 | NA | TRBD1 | CASSRGQGETQYF | TGTGCCAGCAGTCGGGGACAGGGAGAGACCCAGTACTTC
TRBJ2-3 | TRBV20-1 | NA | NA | CSPRDPDTQYF | TGCAGTCCCCGGGACCCAGATACGCAGTATTTT
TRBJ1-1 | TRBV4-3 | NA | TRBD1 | CASSRDRGPAEAFF | TGCGCCAGCAGCCGCGACAGGGGGCCGGCTGAAGCTTTCTTT
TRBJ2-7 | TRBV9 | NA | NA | CASSVDSLSYEQYF | TGTGCCAGCAGCGTCGACAGCCTCTCCTACGAGCAGTACTTC
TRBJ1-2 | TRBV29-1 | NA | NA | CSVLRGDYGYTF | TGCAGCGTTTTAAGGGGCGACTATGGCTACACCTTC
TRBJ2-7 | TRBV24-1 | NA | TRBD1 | CATSGWRQGSYEQYF | TGTGCCACCAGTGGATGGAGACAGGGTTCCTACGAGCAGTACTTC
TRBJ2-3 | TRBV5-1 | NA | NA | CASSLAGAGATDTQYF | TGCGCCAGCAGCTTGGCCGGGGCGGGGGCCACAGATACGCAGTATTTT
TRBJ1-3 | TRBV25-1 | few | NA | CASSGNTIYF | TGTGCCAGTTCAGGAAACACCATATATTTT
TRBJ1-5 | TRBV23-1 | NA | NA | CASSQFEAEDSNQPQHF | TGCGCCAGCAGTCAATTTGAAGCAGAAGATAGCAATCAGCCCCAGCATTTT
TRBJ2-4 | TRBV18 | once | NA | CASSPTLGGLAKNIQYF | TGTGCCAGCTCACCCACCCTCGGGGGGCTAGCCAAAAACATTCAGTACTTC
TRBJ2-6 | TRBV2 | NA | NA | CASSPTGSGANVLTF | TGTGCCAGCAGTCCAACAGGGTCTGGGGCCAACGTCCTGACTTTC
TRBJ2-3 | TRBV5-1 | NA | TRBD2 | CASSLGISGADTQYF | TGCGCCAGCAGCTTGGGTATTAGCGGGGCGGATACGCAGTATTTT
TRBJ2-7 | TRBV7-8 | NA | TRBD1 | CASSHAQDRGLGQYF | TGTGCCAGCAGCCATGCTCAGGACAGGGGTTTAGGGCAGTACTTC
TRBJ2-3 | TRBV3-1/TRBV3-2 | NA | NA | CASSGRPCLFPSTDTQYF | TGTGCCAGCAGCGGTCGGCCCTGTTTATTTCCTAGCACAGATACGCAGTATTTT
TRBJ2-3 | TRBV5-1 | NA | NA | CASSLTTDTQYF | TGCGCCAGCAGCTTGACCACAGATACGCAGTATTTT
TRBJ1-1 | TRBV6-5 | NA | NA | CAALGQLNTEAFF | TGTGCCGCGCTCGGACAGCTTAACACTGAAGCTTTCTTT
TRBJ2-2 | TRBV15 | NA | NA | CATSAASLTGELFF | TGTGCCACCAGTGCGGCTAGCCTCACCGGGGAGCTGTTTTTT
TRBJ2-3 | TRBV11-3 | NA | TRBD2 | CASSLTGGVRTDTQYF | TGTGCCAGCAGCTTAACGGGAGGGGTCCGCACAGATACGCAGTATTTT
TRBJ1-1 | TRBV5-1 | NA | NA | CASSLWPVGNPNTEAFF | TGCGCCAGCAGCCTGTGGCCGGTCGGCAACCCGAACACTGAAGCTTTCTTT
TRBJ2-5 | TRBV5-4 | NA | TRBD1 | CASNPTGGATSLETQYF | TGTGCCAGCAATCCGACAGGGGGCGCGACCTCACTCGAGACCCAGTACTTC
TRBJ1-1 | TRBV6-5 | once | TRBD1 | CASSYGQGALNTEAFF | TGTGCCAGCAGTTACGGGCAGGGGGCTTTGAACACTGAAGCTTTCTTT
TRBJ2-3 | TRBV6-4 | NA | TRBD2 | CASSDSRGGTDTQYF | TGTGCCAGCAGTGACTCGCGGGGGGGCACAGATACGCAGTATTTT
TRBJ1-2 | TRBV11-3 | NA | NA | CASSPGGENRGFTF | TGTGCCAGCAGCCCCGGGGGGGAGAATCGGGGTTTCACCTTC
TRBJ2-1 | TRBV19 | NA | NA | CASSGGPSYNEQFF | TGTGCCAGTAGCGGGGGGCCGTCCTACAATGAGCAGTTCTTC
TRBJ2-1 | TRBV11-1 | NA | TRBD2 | CASSPGTSVYNEQFF | TGTGCCAGCAGTCCGGGGACTAGCGTCTACAATGAGCAGTTCTTC
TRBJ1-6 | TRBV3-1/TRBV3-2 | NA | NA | CASSQERGSNSPLHF | TGTGCCAGCAGCCAAGAACGGGGATCTAATTCACCCCTCCACTTT
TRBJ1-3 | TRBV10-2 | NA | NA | CASGGNTIYF | TGCGCCAGCGGGGGAAACACCATATATTTT
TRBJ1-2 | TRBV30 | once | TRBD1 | CAWSVGGDRGRRYGYTF | TGTGCCTGGAGTGTGGGCGGGGACAGGGGGCGAAGGTATGGCTACACCTTC
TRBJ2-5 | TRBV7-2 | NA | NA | CASSHPRWTGRDQETQYF | TGTGCCAGCAGCCACCCGAGGTGGACAGGGAGGGACCAAGAGACCCAGTACTTC
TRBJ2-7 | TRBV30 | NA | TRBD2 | CAGHRLAHSGEQYF | TGTGCCGGCCACCGACTAGCGCATTCGGGGGAGCAGTACTTC
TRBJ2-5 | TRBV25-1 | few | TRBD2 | CASRTSGGAVETQYF | TGTGCCAGCAGGACTAGCGGGGGGGCCGTAGAGACCCAGTACTTC
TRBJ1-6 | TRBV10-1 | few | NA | CASSETAGNSPLHF | TGCGCCAGCAGTGAGACGGCAGGGAATTCACCCCTCCACTTT
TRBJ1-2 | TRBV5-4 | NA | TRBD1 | CASSPGPRDRVGYGYTF | TGTGCCAGCAGCCCTGGGCCCCGGGACAGGGTTGGGTATGGCTACACCTTC
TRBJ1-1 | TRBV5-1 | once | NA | CASSFRGPYQMAFF | TGCGCCAGCAGCTTCCGGGGCCCGTACCAAATGGCTTTCTTT
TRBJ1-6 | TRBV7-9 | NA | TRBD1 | CASSHGDRAYSPLHF | TGTGCCAGCAGCCACGGGGACAGGGCGTATTCACCCCTCCACTTT
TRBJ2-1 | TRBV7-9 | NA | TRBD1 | CASSFTQLGTGTYNEQFF | TGTGCCAGCAGCTTCACTCAGCTCGGGACAGGGACCTACAATGAGCAGTTCTTC
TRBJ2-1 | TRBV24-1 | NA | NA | CATRGAHNEQFF | TGTGCCACCAGGGGCGCCCACAATGAGCAGTTCTTC
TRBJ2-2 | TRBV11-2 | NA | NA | CASSLAGELFF | TGTGCCAGCAGCTTAGCCGGGGAGCTGTTTTTT
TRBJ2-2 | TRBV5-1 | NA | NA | CASSLVGDSTGELFF | TGCGCCAGCAGCTTGGTAGGGGACTCCACCGGGGAGCTGTTTTTT
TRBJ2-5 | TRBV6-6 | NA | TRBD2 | CASRTSGGQAKETQYF | TGTGCCAGCAGGACTTCGGGGGGGCAGGCAAAAGAGACCCAGTACTTC
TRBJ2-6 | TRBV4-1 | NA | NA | CASSQALTSSGANVLTF | TGCGCCAGCAGCCAAGCCCTCACATCGTCTGGGGCCAACGTCCTGACTTTC
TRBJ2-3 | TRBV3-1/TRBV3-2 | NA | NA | CASSLGVVFSTDTQYF | TGTGCCAGCAGCCTAGGGGTTGTTTTTAGCACAGATACGCAGTATTTT
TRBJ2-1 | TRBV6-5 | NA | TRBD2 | CASKRTSGANNEQFF | TGTGCCAGCAAACGGACTAGCGGTGCCAACAATGAGCAGTTCTTC
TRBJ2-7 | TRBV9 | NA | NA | CASSVANSYEQYF | TGTGCCAGCAGCGTAGCAAACAGCTACGAGCAGTACTTC
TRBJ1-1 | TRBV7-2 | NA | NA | CASSLAIGANTEAFF | TGTGCCAGCAGCTTAGCTATCGGGGCGAACACTGAAGCTTTCTTT
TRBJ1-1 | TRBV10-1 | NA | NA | CASSESGPTSEAFF | TGCGCCAGCAGTGAGTCAGGGCCGACCTCTGAAGCTTTCTTT
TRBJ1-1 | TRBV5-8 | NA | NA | CASSLGVLNTEAFF | TGTGCCAGCAGCCTTGGAGTACTGAACACTGAAGCTTTCTTT
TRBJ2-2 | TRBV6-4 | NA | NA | CASSWTANTGELFF | TGTGCCAGCAGTTGGACAGCGAACACCGGGGAGCTGTTTTTT
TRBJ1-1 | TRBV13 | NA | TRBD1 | CASSLEGQVEAFF | TGTGCCAGCAGCTTAGAGGGACAGGTTGAAGCTTTCTTT